Following are 8 T cell receptor beta chains from one sample sequenced in a study of beta chain features in type 1 diabetes. Their target antigens are unknown. Study results and caveats: When Type 1 diabetes patients were examined, their TCRB CDR3s proved moderately but significantly shorter in all four CD4+ subsets.

Expressed TCRB transcripts got sequenced, as all isolated RNA was reverse transcribed. This table comes from immunoSEQ multiplex PCR, and its TCRdb copy is limited to in-frame clones, with some not included. The sample lists over 600,000 clones, roughly an eighth occurring once. The source material was naive CD4+ T cells from blood. The origin of the receptors is a man aged 30 to 39 with type 1 diabetes.

In this sample, this clone turned up a few times. The chain uses TRBV10-2 and TRBJ2-3; D could derive from TRBD1 or TRBD2 (5 bases each). The CDR3 loop spans 12 amino acids. Germline loops: CDR1 WSHSY, CDR2 SAAADI. Trimming took off 8 bases at V and 3 bases at J, with 9 bases between the two ends. The CDR3 sequence is CASGEGTDTQYF. Here the CDR3 DNA reads TGCGCCAGCGGAGAGGGGACAGATACGCAGTATTTT.

This clone was picked up a small number of times. V and J are TRBV4-2 and TRBJ2-5, with 7 bases fitting TRBD2. Per the germline V gene, CDR1 is LGHNA and CDR2 is YNFKEQ. V lost 0 bases to trimming and J lost 5 bases; unmatched junction nucleotides: 12. The CDR3 spans 17 residues. The DNA for the CDR3 is TGTGCCAGCAGCCAAGATAGCCAGCGGGGACGAAAGGAGACCCAGTACTTC. Translated, it gives CASSQDSQRGRKETQYF.

This chain connects TRBV28 to TRBJ2-7, with 11 bases fitting TRBD2. This CDR3 comprises 16 residues. Germline assignment: CDR1 MDHEN and CDR2 SYDVKM. J gave up 2 bases and V 4 bases, and 7 bases lay outside the gene matches. The CDR3 DNA follows: TGTGCCAGCAGTTCCGGGACTAGCGGACATACCTACGAGCAGTACTTC. It yields the protein CASSSGTSGHTYEQYF.

The gene calls are TRBV18 and TRBJ1-1; 10 bases fit TRBD1. Germline V gives CDR1 KGHSH, CDR2 LQKENI. V shed 3 bases, J shed 4 bases, and the junction held 5 bases outside the gene matches. CDR3 size: 15 residues. The DNA for the CDR3 is TGTGCCAGCTCACCGCCTGGGACAGGGGTCACTGAAGCTTTCTTT. Translating it yields CASSPPGTGVTEAFF.

This clone was seen just once. The chain joins TRBV27 to TRBJ2-6; weak D call: TRBD1 (5 bases). The CDR3 covers 16 residues. V gave up 6 bases and J gave up 0 bases, with 12 bases separating them. Germline V lookup: CDR1 MNHEY, CDR2 SMNVEV (reference sequence). The CDR3 DNA sequence: TGTGCCAGCAGGGACACCCGGACCTCTGGGGCCAACGTCCTGACTTTC. Encoded protein: CASRDTRTSGANVLTF.

This clone has a handful of counts. This chain links TRBV29-1 with TRBJ1-3; 7 nucleotides match TRBD1. The CDR3 contains 14 residues. Germline-derived CDR1 and CDR2 are SQVTM and ANQGSEA. V was pared by 2 bases and J by 5 bases, with 6 bases of the junction left unmatched. CDR3 in amino acids: CSVERSTGRNTIYF. The CDR3 DNA reads TGCAGCGTTGAACGATCGACAGGGAGAAACACCATATATTTT.

V usage is TRBV18 and J usage is TRBJ1-4; D gene ambiguous. The ends were cut back, 8 bases at V and 6 bases at J, with 7 bases in the middle. CDR3 length: 11 amino acids. CDR1 and CDR2 (germline): KGHSH, LQKENI. The CDR3, as DNA: TGTGCCAGCACCTCGGATGAAAAACTGTTTTTT. Translated: CASTSDEKLFF.

This clone occurred a few times. V usage is TRBV7-9 and J usage is TRBJ2-5, with D possibly matching TRBD1 (7 bases). CDR1 and CDR2 (germline): SEHNR, FQNEAQ (reference sequence). CDR3 length equals 13 residues. V lost 8 bases to trimming and J lost 1 base, with 11 bases between them. In nucleotides, the CDR3 is TGTGCCAGCGGAGGGACAGTCCAAGAGACCCAGTACTTC. Its translation: CASGGTVQETQYF.